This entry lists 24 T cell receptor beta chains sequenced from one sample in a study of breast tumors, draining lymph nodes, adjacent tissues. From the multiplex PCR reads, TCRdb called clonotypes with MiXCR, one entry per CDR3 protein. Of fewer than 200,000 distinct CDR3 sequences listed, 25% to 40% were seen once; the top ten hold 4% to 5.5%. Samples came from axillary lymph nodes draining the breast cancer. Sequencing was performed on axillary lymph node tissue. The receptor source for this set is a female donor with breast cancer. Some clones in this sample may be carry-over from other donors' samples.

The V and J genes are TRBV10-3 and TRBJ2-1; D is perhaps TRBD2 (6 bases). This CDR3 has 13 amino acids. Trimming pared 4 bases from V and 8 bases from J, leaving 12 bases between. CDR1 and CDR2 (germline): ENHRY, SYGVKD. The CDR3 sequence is CAISGHGSDEQFF. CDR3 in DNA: TGTGCCATCAGTGGGCACGGGAGCGATGAGCAGTTCTTC.

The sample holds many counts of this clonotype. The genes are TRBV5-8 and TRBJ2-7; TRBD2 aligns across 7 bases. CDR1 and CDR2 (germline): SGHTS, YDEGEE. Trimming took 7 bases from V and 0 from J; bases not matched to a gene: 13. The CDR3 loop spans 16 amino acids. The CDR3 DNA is TGTGCCAGCTTACCTCATCCCAGCGGGGACTCCTACGAGCAGTACTTC. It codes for CASLPHPSGDSYEQYF.

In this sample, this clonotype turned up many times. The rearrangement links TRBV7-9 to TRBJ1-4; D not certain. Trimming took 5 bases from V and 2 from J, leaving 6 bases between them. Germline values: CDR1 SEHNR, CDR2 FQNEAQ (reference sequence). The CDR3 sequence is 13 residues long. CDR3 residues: CASSHQTNEKLFF. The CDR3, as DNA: TGTGCCAGCAGCCACCAGACTAATGAAAAACTGTTTTTT.

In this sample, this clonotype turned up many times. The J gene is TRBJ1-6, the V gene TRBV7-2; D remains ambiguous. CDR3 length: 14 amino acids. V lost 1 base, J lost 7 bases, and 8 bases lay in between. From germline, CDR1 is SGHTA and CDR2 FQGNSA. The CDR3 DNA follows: TGTGCCAGCAGCTTAGGGCTCTCGAATTCACCCCTCCACTTT. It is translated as CASSLGLSNSPLHF.

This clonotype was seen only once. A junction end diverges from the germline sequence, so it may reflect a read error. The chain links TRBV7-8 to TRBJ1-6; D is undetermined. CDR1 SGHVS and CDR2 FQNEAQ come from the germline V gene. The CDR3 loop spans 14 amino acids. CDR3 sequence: CASSGLAGNSPLHF. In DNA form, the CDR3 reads TGTGCCAGCAGCGGACTAGCGGGCAATTCACCCCTCCACTTC.

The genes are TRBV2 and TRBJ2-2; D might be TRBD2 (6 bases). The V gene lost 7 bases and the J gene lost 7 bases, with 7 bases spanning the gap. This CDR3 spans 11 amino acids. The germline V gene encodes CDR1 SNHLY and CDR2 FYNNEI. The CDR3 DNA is TGTGCCAGCACCGGGGGCGGGGAGCTGTTTTTT. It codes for CASTGGGELFF.

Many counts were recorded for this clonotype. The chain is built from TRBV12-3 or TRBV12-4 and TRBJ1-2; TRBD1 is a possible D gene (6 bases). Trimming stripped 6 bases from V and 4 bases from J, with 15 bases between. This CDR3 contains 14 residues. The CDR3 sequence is CASSTNRDPYGYTF. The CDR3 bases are TGTGCCAGCAGCACAAACAGGGATCCCTATGGCTACACCTTC.

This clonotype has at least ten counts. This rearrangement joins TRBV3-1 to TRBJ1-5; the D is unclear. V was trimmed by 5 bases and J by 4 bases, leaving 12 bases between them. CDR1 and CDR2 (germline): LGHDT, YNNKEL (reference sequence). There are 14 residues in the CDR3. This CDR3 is CASSSRRVNQPQHF. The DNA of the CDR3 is TGTGCCAGCAGCAGCCGGAGGGTTAATCAGCCCCAGCATTTT.

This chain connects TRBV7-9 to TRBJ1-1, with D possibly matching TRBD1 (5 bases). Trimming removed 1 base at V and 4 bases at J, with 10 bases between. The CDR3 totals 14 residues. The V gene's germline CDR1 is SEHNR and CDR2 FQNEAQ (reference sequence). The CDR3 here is CASSLESGGTEAFF. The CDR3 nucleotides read TGTGCCAGCAGCTTAGAATCCGGGGGCACTGAAGCTTTCTTT.

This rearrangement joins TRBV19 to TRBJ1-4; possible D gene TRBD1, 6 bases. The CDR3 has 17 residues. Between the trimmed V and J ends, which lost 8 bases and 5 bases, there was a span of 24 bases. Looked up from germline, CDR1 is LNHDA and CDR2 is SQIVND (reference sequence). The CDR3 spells CASLDHTEGGMNEKLFF. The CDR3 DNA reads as TGTGCCAGTCTAGACCACACAGAGGGGGGCATGAATGAAAAACTGTTTTTT.

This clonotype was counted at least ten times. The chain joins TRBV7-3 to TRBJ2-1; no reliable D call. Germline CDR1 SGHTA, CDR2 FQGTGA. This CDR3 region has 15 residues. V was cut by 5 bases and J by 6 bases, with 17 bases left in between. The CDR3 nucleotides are TGTGCCAGCAGCCCCTGGGCTCAGCCCATCAATGAGCAGTTCTTC. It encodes CASSPWAQPINEQFF.

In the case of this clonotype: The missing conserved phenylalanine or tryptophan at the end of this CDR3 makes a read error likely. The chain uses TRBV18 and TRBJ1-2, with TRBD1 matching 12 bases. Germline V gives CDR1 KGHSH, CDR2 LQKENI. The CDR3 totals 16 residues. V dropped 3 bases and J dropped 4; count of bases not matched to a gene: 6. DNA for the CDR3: TGTGCCAGCTCACCCGGGACAGGGGGCAGGGGCTATGGCTACACCTCC. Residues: CASSPGTGGRGYGYTS.

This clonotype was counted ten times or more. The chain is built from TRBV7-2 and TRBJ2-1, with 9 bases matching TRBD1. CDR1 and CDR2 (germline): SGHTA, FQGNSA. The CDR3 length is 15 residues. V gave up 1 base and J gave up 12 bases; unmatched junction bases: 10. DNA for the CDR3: TGTGCCAGCAGCTTAGACAGGGGGCAATTCTACGGGCAGTTCTTC. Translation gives CASSLDRGQFYGQFF.

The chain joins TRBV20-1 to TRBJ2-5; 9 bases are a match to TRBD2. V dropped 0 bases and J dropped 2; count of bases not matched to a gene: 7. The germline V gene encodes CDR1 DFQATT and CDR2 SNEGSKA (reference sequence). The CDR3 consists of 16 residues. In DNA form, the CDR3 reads TGCAGTGCTAGAGATATCGGGACTAGCTCACAAGAGACCCAGTACTTC. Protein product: CSARDIGTSSQETQYF.

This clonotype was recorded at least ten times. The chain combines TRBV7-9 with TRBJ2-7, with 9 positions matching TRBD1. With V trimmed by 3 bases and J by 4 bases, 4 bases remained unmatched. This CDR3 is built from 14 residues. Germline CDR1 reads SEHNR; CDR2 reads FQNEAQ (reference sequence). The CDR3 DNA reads TGTGCCAGCAGCTTTACAGGGGGCGGGTACGAGCAGTACTTC. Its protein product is CASSFTGGGYEQYF.

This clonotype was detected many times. CDR3 in amino acids: CASGPSMPDNEQFF. CDR3 DNA sequence: TGTGCTAGTGGTCCCTCAATGCCCGACAATGAGCAGTTCTTC. The chain couples TRBV12-5 to TRBJ2-1; D uncertain. V was trimmed by 5 bases and J by 5 bases, leaving 13 bases between them. CDR1 and CDR2 (germline): LGHNT, FRNRAP. The length of the CDR3 is 14 residues.

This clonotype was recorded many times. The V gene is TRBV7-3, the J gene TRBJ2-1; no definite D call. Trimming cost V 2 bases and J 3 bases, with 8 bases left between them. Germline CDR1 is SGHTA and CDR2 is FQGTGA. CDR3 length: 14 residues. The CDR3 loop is CASSLAANYNEQFF. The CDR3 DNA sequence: TGTGCCAGCAGCTTAGCAGCAAACTACAATGAGCAGTTCTTC. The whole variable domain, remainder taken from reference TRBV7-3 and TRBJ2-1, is GAGVSQTPSNKVTEKGKYVELRCDPISGHTALYWYRQSLGQGPEFLIYFQGTGAADDSGLPNDRFFAVRPEGSVSTLKIQRTERGDSAVYLCASSLAANYNEQFFGPGTRLTVL.

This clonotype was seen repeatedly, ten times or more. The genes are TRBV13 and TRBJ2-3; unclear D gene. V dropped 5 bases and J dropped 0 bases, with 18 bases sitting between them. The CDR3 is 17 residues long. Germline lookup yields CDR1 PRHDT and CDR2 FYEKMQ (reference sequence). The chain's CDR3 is CASSDTLASYSTDTQYF. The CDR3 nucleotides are TGTGCCAGCAGCGATACTTTGGCTAGTTATAGCACAGATACGCAGTATTTT. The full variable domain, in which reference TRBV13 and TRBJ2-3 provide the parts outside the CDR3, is AAGVIQSPRHLIKEKRETATLKCYPIPRHDTVYWYQQGPGQDPQFLISFYEKMQSDKGSIPDRFSAQQFSDYHSELNMSSLELGDSALYFCASSDTLASYSTDTQYFGPGTRLTVL.

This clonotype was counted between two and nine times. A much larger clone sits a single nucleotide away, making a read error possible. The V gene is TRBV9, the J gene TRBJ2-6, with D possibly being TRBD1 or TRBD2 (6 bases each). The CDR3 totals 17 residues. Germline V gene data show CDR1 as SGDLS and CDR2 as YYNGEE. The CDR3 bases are TGTGCCAGCAGCGTAGCTCTGAGGGGGGCTGGGGCCACCGTCCTGACTTTC. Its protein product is CASSVALRGAGATVLTF.

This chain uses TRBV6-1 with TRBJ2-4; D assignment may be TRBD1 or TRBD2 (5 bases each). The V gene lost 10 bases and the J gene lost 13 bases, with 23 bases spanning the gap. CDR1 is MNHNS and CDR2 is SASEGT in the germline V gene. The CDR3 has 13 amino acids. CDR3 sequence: CATSRERGMGQYF. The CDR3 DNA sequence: TGTGCCACCTCGAGGGAAAGGGGTATGGGGCAGTACTTC.

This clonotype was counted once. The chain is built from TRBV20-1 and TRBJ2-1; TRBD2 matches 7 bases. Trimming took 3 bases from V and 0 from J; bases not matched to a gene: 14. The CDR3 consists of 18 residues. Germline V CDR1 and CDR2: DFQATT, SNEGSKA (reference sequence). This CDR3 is CSASRPGLAEISYNEQFF. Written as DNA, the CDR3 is TGCAGTGCTAGTCGTCCGGGGCTAGCGGAAATCTCCTACAATGAGCAGTTCTTC.

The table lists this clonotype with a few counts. The CDR3 is CASKFGAPAGDNEQFF. The CDR3, as DNA: TGTGCCAGCAAGTTCGGGGCACCAGCGGGGGACAATGAGCAGTTCTTC. The rearrangement uses TRBV5-6 and TRBJ2-1; TRBD2 agrees at 8 bases. The junction had 13 bases not matched to a gene; V was cut back by 6 bases and J by 5 bases. Germline V gene data show CDR1 as SGHDT and CDR2 as YYEEEE. This CDR3 comprises 16 residues.

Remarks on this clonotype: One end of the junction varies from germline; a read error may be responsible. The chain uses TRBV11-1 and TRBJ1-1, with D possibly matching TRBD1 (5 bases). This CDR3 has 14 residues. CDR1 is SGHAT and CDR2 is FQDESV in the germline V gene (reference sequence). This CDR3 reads CASSLEVGQIEALF. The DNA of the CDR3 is TGTGCCAGCAGCTTAGAAGTGGGGCAGATTGAAGCTCTCTTT.

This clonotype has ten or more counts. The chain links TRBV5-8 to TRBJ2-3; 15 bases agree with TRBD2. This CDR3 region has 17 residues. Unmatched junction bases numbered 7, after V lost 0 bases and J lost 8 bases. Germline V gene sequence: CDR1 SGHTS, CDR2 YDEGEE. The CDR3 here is CASSLAGLAGGPGTQYF. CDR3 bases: TGTGCCAGCAGCTTGGCCGGACTAGCGGGGGGGCCGGGTACGCAGTATTTT.